One sample yielded the 8 T cell receptor beta chains listed below, sequenced in a study of technical replicates of blood from a handful of donors (dated by TCRdb to 2016 to 2017). The protocol used for the library was the immunoSEQ multiplex PCR assay. The table comes from immuneACCESS by way of TCRdb, which keeps in-frame sequences with V and J called. Part of the clones is missing from these tables; in studies checked, under half for an unresolved V gene and the rest for unknown reasons. This sample gives about 12,000 clones in total; about 91% of them show up just once. Clones ranked in the top ten supply about 8.5% of the sample. The sample taken for sequencing was PBMCs. These receptor sequences come from a human donor in good health.

The J gene is TRBJ2-3, the V gene TRBV5-6; weak D call: TRBD2 (5 bases). Trimming left V 2 bases short and J 1 base short, with 14 bases between. This CDR3 is built from 16 residues. Germline CDR1 and CDR2: SGHDT and YYEEEE. The CDR3 spells CASSFVGAVGTDTQYF. The CDR3 DNA follows: TGTGCCAGCAGCTTTGTGGGAGCGGTCGGCACAGATACGCAGTATTTT.

The rearrangement uses TRBV4-2 and TRBJ2-7; 13 bases align to TRBD2. J lost 3 bases, V lost 3 bases, and 14 bases had no gene match. The length of the CDR3 is 19 residues. CDR1 is LGHNA and CDR2 is YNFKEQ in the germline V gene. The CDR3 DNA reads TGTGCCAGCAGCCAGGAACTAGCGGGAGGGCCATGGGGGATCTACGAGCAGTACTTC. Its protein product is CASSQELAGGPWGIYEQYF.

The chain has TRBV5-1 and TRBJ2-2; D is perhaps TRBD1 (6 bases). The CDR3 consists of 13 residues. V was cut by 4 bases and J by 6 bases, with 10 bases left in between. Germline CDR1 SGHRS, CDR2 YFSETQ. The CDR3 here is CASSQQGSGELFF. CDR3 DNA: TGCGCCAGCAGCCAACAGGGCTCCGGGGAGCTGTTTTTT.

Within the sample, this clone is large (0.1 to 1%). The gene calls are TRBV19 and TRBJ2-7; 12 bases are a match to TRBD2. After removal of 3 bases from V and 7 bases from J, the junction contained 13 bases not matched to a gene. Looked up from germline, CDR1 is LNHDA and CDR2 is SQIVND (reference sequence). The CDR3 covers 17 residues. CDR3 residues: CASSILAGGSGGDEQYF. CDR3 coding DNA: TGTGCCAGTAGTATCCTAGCGGGAGGGTCAGGAGGAGATGAGCAGTACTTC.

The chain couples TRBV7-6 to TRBJ2-2, with D tentatively TRBD1 (6 bases). Trimming pared 1 base from V and 7 bases from J, leaving 16 bases between. The length of the CDR3 is 16 residues. From germline, CDR1 is SGHVS and CDR2 FNYEAQ. The CDR3 loop is CASSLGLPGVNGELFF. CDR3 nucleotide sequence: TGTGCCAGCAGCTTAGGATTGCCAGGGGTTAACGGGGAGCTGTTTTTT.

This rearrangement joins TRBV7-2 to TRBJ2-5; no clear D gene. CDR1 and CDR2 (germline): SGHTA, FQGNSA. CDR3 size: 14 residues. Trimming took 5 bases from V and 2 from J, leaving 12 bases between them. Written as DNA, the CDR3 is TGTGCCAGCAGCCATCTAACCCTTCAAGAGACCCAGTACTTC. This sequence encodes CASSHLTLQETQYF. The entire variable domain, with the rest obtained from reference TRBV7-2 and TRBJ2-5, is as follows: GAGVSQSPSNKVTEKGKDVELRCDPISGHTALYWYRQSLGQGLEFLIYFQGNSAPDKSGLPSDRFSAERTGGSVSTLTIQRTQQEDSAVYLCASSHLTLQETQYFGPGTRLLVL.

The rearrangement joins TRBV19 to TRBJ1-2, with 10 nucleotides matching TRBD1. This CDR3 is built from 13 residues. Unmatched junction bases numbered 5, after V lost 5 bases and J lost 8 bases. CDR1 is LNHDA and CDR2 is SQIVND in the germline V gene (reference sequence). The chain's CDR3 is CASSPRQGAGYTF. CDR3 bases: TGTGCCAGTAGTCCCCGACAGGGGGCGGGCTACACCTTC. Full variable domain (remainder filled in from reference TRBV19 and TRBJ1-2): DGGITQSPKYLFRKEGQNVTLSCEQNLNHDAMYWYRQDPGQGLRLIYYSQIVNDFQKGDIAEGYSVSREKKESFPLTVTSAQKNPTAFYLCASSPRQGAGYTFGSGTRLTVV.

The chain carries TRBV2 and TRBJ2-7, with 12 bases that match TRBD1. CDR1 is SNHLY, CDR2 FYNNEI, per germline. The CDR3 loop spans 14 amino acids. V lost 6 bases, J lost 5 bases, and 5 bases stayed unmatched. CDR3 in DNA: TGTGCCAGCAGACCGGGACAGGGGGCGAACGAGCAGTACTTC. Translation gives CASRPGQGANEQYF.